The clone carrying this TCR beta chain was seen a handful of times. What it binds is unknown. The data originate from a study of cytomegalovirus exposure and HLA in healthy donors. The PCR employed 60 Vbeta primers together with 13 Jbeta primers. The data were produced by immunoSEQ multiplex PCR, yet TCRdb's version contains in-frame clones alone and is incomplete. Among fewer than 110,000 clones listed, more than 65% were seen once. Points from the study as a whole: Cytomegalovirus-associated TCR beta chains were listed, numbering roughly 150. One cluster of highly shared sequence variants probably arose as a sequencing artifact. Later analysis associated a missense DCLRE1C variant with TCR beta V- and J-gene trimming. Specificity for CMV antigens was confirmed in vitro for a few of the CMV-associated chains.

Germline CDR1 and CDR2: LNHNV and YYDKDF (reference sequence). V lost 1 base, J lost 9 bases, and 8 bases stayed unmatched. CDR3 length equals 15 residues. The rearrangement joins TRBV15 to TRBJ2-1; 8 nucleotides align to TRBD2. Input material: PBMCs. The receptor was isolated from a man aged 30 to 39 in good health and CMV-seronegative. CDR3 amino acids: CATSRAPGGPPEQFF. The CDR3 nucleotides are TGTGCCACCAGCAGAGCCCCGGGAGGGCCGCCTGAGCAGTTCTTC.